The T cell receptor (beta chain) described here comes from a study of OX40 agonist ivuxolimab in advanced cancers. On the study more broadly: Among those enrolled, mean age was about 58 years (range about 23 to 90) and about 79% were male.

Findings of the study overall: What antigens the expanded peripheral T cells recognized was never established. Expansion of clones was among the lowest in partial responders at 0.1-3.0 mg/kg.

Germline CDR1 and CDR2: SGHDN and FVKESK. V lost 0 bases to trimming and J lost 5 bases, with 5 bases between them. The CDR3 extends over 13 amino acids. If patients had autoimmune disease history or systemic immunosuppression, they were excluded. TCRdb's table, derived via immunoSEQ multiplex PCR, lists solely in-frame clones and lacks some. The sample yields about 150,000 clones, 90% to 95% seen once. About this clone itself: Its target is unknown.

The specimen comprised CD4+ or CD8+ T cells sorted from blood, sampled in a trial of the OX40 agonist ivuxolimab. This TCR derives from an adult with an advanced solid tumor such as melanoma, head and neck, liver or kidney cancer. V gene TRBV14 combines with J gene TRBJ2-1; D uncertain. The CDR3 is CASSQERHNEQFF. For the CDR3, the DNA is TGTGCCAGCAGCCAAGAGCGGCACAATGAGCAGTTCTTC.